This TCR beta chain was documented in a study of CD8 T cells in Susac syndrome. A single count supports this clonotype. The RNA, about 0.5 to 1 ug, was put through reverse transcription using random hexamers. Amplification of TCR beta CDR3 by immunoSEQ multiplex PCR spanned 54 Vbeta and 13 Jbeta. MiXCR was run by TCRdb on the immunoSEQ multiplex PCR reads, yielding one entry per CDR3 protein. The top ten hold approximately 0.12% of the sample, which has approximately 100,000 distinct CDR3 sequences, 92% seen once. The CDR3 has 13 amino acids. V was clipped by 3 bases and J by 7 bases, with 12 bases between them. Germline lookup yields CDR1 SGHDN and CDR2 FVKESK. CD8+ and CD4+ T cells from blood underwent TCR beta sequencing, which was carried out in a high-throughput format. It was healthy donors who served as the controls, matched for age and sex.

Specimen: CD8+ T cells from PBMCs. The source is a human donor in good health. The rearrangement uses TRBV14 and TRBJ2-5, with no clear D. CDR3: CASSHSWRSTQYF. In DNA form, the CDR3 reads TGTGCCAGCAGCCATTCCTGGAGATCGACCCAGTACTTC.